This T cell receptor beta chain originates from a study of blood T cell repertoires in COVID-19. Whole-study context: The samples span acute and convalescent COVID-19 from the United States, Italy and Spain. In each case, the material was cDNA or gDNA derived from T cells, B-cell-depleted T cells, or PBMCs.

Authors' analysis steps: Amplification from reference gene primers served as the basis for estimated nucleated cell counts. Using immunoSEQ multiplex PCR, the repertoire was profiled, and TCRdb retains in-frame clones only, with some absent. V and J calls and clone size are as listed in that table; D and trimming were resolved from the DNA. Among tens of thousands of clones listed, approximately 91% were seen once. Seattle enrolled patients during active infection and tracked them longitudinally. Trimming removed 3 bases at V and 1 base at J, with 12 bases between. CDR3 length: 15 amino acids. CDR1 and CDR2 from the germline V gene are LNHDA and SQIVND (reference sequence).

The sequenced material came from peripheral blood. This sequence originates from a man aged 55 to 69 with COVID-19, enrolled during active disease. The chain links TRBV19 to TRBJ1-1; the D gene is possibly TRBD1 (5 bases). The DNA for the CDR3 is TGTGCCAGTAGTATCCGACAGCTTACGAACACTGAAGCTTTCTTT. It specifies CASSIRQLTNTEAFF.